Listed below are T cell receptor beta chains from one sample, sequenced in a study of response to subunit inactivated influenza vaccine. TCRdb reprocessed the RT-PCR reads with MiXCR, giving one entry per CDR3 protein. The sample holds fewer than 550,000 distinct CDR3 sequences, roughly 25% seen once. The input for sequencing was CD4+ T cells sorted from PBMCs, taken roughly 5 days after vaccination. These receptors were obtained from a middle-aged man who received an inactivated influenza vaccine. The CDR3 runs from the conserved cysteine through the conserved F or W. Fields, in order: J gene, clone size, D gene, V gene, CDR3 DNA, CDR3 protein. The D gene is left open where the match is weak. Size tells how often a clone was seen (once, few, many) or the class of an expanded clone, and some rows leave it out.

TRBJ2-3 few TRBD1 TRBV29-1 TGCAGCGTCGGACCTACAGGGGCGATGGATACGCAGTATTTT CSVGPTGAMDTQYF
TRBJ2-6 NA TRBD1 TRBV6-2/TRBV6-3 TGTGCCACAACTTATCGAACCCTCGGGACAGGGTTATCTGGGGCCAACGTCCTGACTTTC CATTYRTLGTGLSGANVLTF
TRBJ2-1 NA NA TRBV29-1 TGCAGCGTGGCAGGGTACTCCTACAATGAGCAGTTCTTC CSVAGYSYNEQFF
TRBJ2-7 NA NA TRBV2 TGTGCCAGCAGTGAAAGTGGCGGACCAGCCTACGAGCAGTACTTC CASSESGGPAYEQYF
TRBJ2-7 NA TRBD2 TRBV6-2/TRBV6-3 TGTGCCAGCAGTTCCTCCGGGAGGGGACGGCATCACTTC CASSSSGRGRHHF
TRBJ2-7 NA NA TRBV7-9 TGTGCCAGCCATAACAAGGGGGGCGAGCAGTACTTC CASHNKGGEQYF
TRBJ2-1 NA TRBD2 TRBV30 TGTGCCTGGAGGCGGCGCGGGGGGCGATCCTACAATGAGCAGTTCTTC CAWRRRGGRSYNEQFF
TRBJ2-2 NA TRBD1 TRBV5-1 TGCGCCAGCACCGTCCGGACAGGGGGAAACACCGGGGAGCTGTTTTTT CASTVRTGGNTGELFF
TRBJ2-1 once NA TRBV19 TGTGCCAGTAGTAATGAGCAGTTCTTC CASSNEQFF
TRBJ2-5 NA NA TRBV9 TGTGCCAGCAGCGTAGAGTCTACGGAAGAGACCCAGTACTTC CASSVESTEETQYF
TRBJ2-1 NA NA TRBV12-2 TGTGCAAGTCGCTTGCGGCCCGGGCAGGGCAACTACAATGAGCAGTTCTTC CASRLRPGQGNYNEQFF
TRBJ2-3 NA NA TRBV9 TGTGCCAGCAGCGTAGGTGTCAGCGTTAGCACAGATACGCAGTATTTT CASSVGVSVSTDTQYF
TRBJ1-5 NA TRBD1 TRBV20-1 TGCAGTGCTAATGAGGGGGCGCAGCCCCAGCATTTT CSANEGAQPQHF
TRBJ2-5 once NA TRBV7-3 TGTGCCAGCAGCCCCGGGCCTGGAGAGACCCAGTACTTC CASSPGPGETQYF